The 16 T cell receptor beta chains given below trace back to one sample, sequenced in a study of graft-versus-host responses after intestinal transplantation. Clones were read by immunoSEQ multiplex PCR, and TCRdb kept only the in-frame ones, dropping some. The profile shows 29,000 or so clones, 87% of them singletons. This material consisted of PBMCs, taken approximately 460 days after intestinal transplantation. Every receptor here comes from a human patient who received an intestinal transplant, so some T cells may come from the graft donor.

This clone has a single count. The V gene is TRBV9, the J gene TRBJ2-2; perhaps TRBD2 as D (6 bases). The germline gives CDR1 SGDLS, CDR2 YYNGEE. CDR3 length: 14 residues. The V end lost 7 bases, the J end lost 4 bases, and 14 bases lay between the germline ends. The CDR3 DNA follows: TGTGCCAGCTCCGGGGGAGTGGGCACCGGGGAGCTGTTTTTT. Its translation is CASSGGVGTGELFF.

The CDR3 spells CASSLPGQTYGYTF. The CDR3 nucleotides read TGTGCCAGCAGCTTGCCGGGACAGACCTATGGCTACACCTTC. The chain combines TRBV7-9 with TRBJ1-2; 7 bases align to TRBD1. The CDR3 length is 14 residues. Germline CDR1 is SEHNR and CDR2 is FQNEAQ (reference sequence). With 3 bases clipped from V and 4 bases from J, the junction kept 5 bases outside the gene matches.

J is TRBJ2-7 and V is TRBV9, with 11 bases matching TRBD1. Unmatched junction bases numbered 2, after V lost 3 bases and J lost 3 bases. The CDR3 loop spans 14 amino acids. From germline, CDR1 is SGDLS and CDR2 YYNGEE. CDR3 coding DNA: TGTGCCAGCAGCGCCGGGACAGGGGGCTACGAGCAGTACTTC. It is translated as CASSAGTGGYEQYF.

This clone was picked up one time. This chain uses TRBV15 with TRBJ1-4, with no clear D. CDR1 is LNHNV, CDR2 YYDKDF, per germline (reference sequence). This CDR3 contains 14 residues. Deletions cut 2 bases from V and 5 bases from J, with 9 bases between. The CDR3 reads CATSRSGFNEKLFF. CDR3 sequence (DNA): TGTGCCACCAGCAGATCGGGCTTCAATGAAAAACTGTTTTTT.

The rearrangement links TRBV18 to TRBJ1-6; D is unresolved. The CDR3 is 15 residues long. The V and J ends lost 0 bases and 11 bases respectively, with 14 bases between them. Germline-derived CDR1 and CDR2 are KGHSH and LQKENI. This CDR3 reads CASSPPSGEGTPLHF. The CDR3 DNA follows: TGTGCCAGCTCACCACCGAGCGGAGAAGGGACACCCCTCCACTTT.

This clone is labeled medium-sized. V is TRBV6-6 and J is TRBJ1-1; D gene ambiguous. CDR1 and CDR2 (germline): MNHNY, SVGAGI (reference sequence). The CDR3 is made up of 10 amino acids. The germline V and J ends were trimmed by 8 bases and 11 bases, with 12 bases remaining between them. The CDR3 loop reads CASGPERAFF. Written as DNA, the CDR3 is TGTGCCAGCGGACCGGAGCGGGCTTTCTTT.

The chain combines TRBV4-1 with TRBJ1-2; no clear D. V was trimmed by 4 bases and J by 6 bases, leaving 15 bases between them. The CDR3 sequence is 14 residues long. Germline CDR1 MGHRA, CDR2 YSYEKL. The CDR3 sequence is CASSPPVRRDGYTF. The CDR3 region has the DNA TGCGCCAGCAGCCCACCAGTCAGGAGGGATGGCTACACCTTC.

The rearrangement uses TRBV28 and TRBJ2-5; D unclear. The J call may not be correct, given that the DNA end is closer to TRBJ2-7. The germline gives CDR1 MDHEN, CDR2 SYDVKM. This CDR3 is 15 amino acids long. CDR3 region: CASSPSPFGVYEQYF. The CDR3 DNA reads TGTGCCAGCAGTCCCTCCCCTTTTGGAGTCTACGAGCAGTACTTC.

DNA of the CDR3: TGTGCCAGCAGTCCCACTAGCGGGAGGTTAAATGAGCAGTTCTTC. Its protein product is CASSPTSGRLNEQFF. The rearrangement links TRBV7-9 to TRBJ2-1; 12 bases match TRBD2. The CDR3 spans 15 residues. The V and J ends lost 6 bases and 7 bases, in that order; junction bases with no gene match: 7. Germline V gene data show CDR1 as SEHNR and CDR2 as FQNEAQ (reference sequence).

The chain joins TRBV6-5 to TRBJ2-7; D tentatively reads TRBD1 or TRBD2 (5 bases each). V was shortened by 6 bases and J by 4 bases, with 10 bases between the two germline ends. The CDR3 has 12 residues. Germline CDR1 MNHEY, CDR2 SVGAGI. CDR3 DNA sequence: TGTGCCAGCAGCCCCGAGGGGTACGAGCAGTACTTC. It is translated as CASSPEGYEQYF.

V is TRBV7-9 and J is TRBJ2-1, with TRBD1 matching 11 bases. With V trimmed by 1 base and J by 8 bases, 7 bases remained unmatched. Per germline, CDR1 SEHNR and CDR2 FQNEAQ (reference sequence). This CDR3 contains 16 residues. The CDR3 nucleotides read TGTGCCAGCAGCTTAGAGGGACAGGGGGACAGTTATGAGCAGTTCTTC. It translates to CASSLEGQGDSYEQFF. The variable domain in full, completed from reference TRBV7-9 and TRBJ2-1, reads DTGVSQNPRHKITKRGQNVTFRCDPISEHNRLYWYRQTLGQGPEFLTYFQNEAQLEKSRLLSDRFSAERPKGSFSTLEIQRTEQGDSAMYLCASSLEGQGDSYEQFFGPGTRLTVL.

The chain couples TRBV28 to TRBJ2-7; 7 bases align to TRBD1. Germline V lookup: CDR1 MDHEN, CDR2 SYDVKM. CDR3 length: 13 amino acids. Trimming cost V 3 bases and J 4 bases; bases outside gene matches: 3. The CDR3 sequence is CASSFRQGYEQYF. The CDR3 DNA follows: TGTGCCAGCAGTTTTCGACAGGGATACGAGCAGTACTTC.

CDR3 DNA sequence: TGTGCCAGCAGCTTACCTTCCTCCTACGAGCAGTACTTC. Encoded protein: CASSLPSSYEQYF. V usage is TRBV5-8 and J usage is TRBJ2-7; D is unclear. Germline values: CDR1 SGHTS, CDR2 YDEGEE. Trimming cost V 2 bases and J 0 bases, with 6 bases left between them. The CDR3 is 13 residues long. Drawing the rest from reference TRBV5-8 and TRBJ2-7, the complete variable domain is EAGVTQSPTHLIKTRGQQATLRCSPISGHTSVYWYQQALGLGLQFLLWYDEGEERNRGNFPPRFSGRQFPNYSSELNVNALELEDSALYLCASSLPSSYEQYFGPGTRLTVT.

This sequence joins TRBV4-1 and TRBJ1-4; D not certain. Trimming shortened V by 1 base and J by 5 bases, and 14 bases separated the two germline ends. CDR3 size: 16 residues. The V gene's germline CDR1 is MGHRA and CDR2 YSYEKL. The CDR3 bases are TGCGCCAGCAGCCAAGGGGTCCCGGGATTCAATGAAAAACTGTTTTTT. Its protein is CASSQGVPGFNEKLFF.

This clone was found once. V and J are TRBV6-5 and TRBJ1-1, with D hard to call. The CDR3 is 15 amino acids. V was cut by 9 bases and J by 0 bases, with 17 bases left in between. Germline V lookup: CDR1 MNHEY, CDR2 SVGAGI. The CDR3 DNA sequence: TGTGCCAGTATCACTCCCATTTCCCTGAACACTGAAGCTTTCTTT. It is translated as CASITPISLNTEAFF.

The chain couples TRBV11-2 to TRBJ1-3; no clear D gene. CDR3 length: 12 amino acids. Germline CDR1 is SGHAT and CDR2 is FQNNGV. V lost 1 base to trimming and J lost 7 bases, with 5 bases between them. CDR3 in DNA: TGTGCCAGCAGCTTAGTTGTGAACACCATATATTTT. Translation gives CASSLVVNTIYF.